Sequencing of this T cell receptor (beta chain) was carried out in a study of shared clonotypes between healthy human individuals. Per germline, CDR1 SEHNR and CDR2 FQNEAQ (reference sequence). This CDR3 comprises 13 residues. With 2 bases removed from V and 5 bases from J, the gap between germline ends came to 10 bases. With respect to this clone: What it recognizes is unknown.

Sorted-subset replicate PCR reactions were performed with approximately 200 ng DNA, corresponding to tens of thousands of T cell genomes. Original handling: ImmunoSEQ junction-only sequences lacked quality scores, so their filtering differed. The protocol was immunoSEQ multiplex PCR, while the TCRdb copy is restricted to in-frame clones and leaves out a portion. Clone size and the V and J calls come from that table; the DNA yielded D and trimming. The table has about 320,000 clones, 87% seen once; the top ten hold about 17%. Those who donated, Caucasian adults without exception, all lived in Nashville, Tennessee. Study-level results: Shared clonotypes: about 5.3% naive CD4, approximately 3.4% naive CD8, roughly 2.2% memory CD4, over 0.3% memory CD8.

The sequence came from a man aged 18 to 35 in good health. The rearrangement joins TRBV7-9 to TRBJ2-7; D uncertain. The sample taken for sequencing was memory CD8+ T cells sorted from blood. As for subset: CD45RO+ cells pooled with CCR7-negative TemRA cells. The DNA for the CDR3 is TGTGCCAGCAGCTTAAGCATTTGGAACGAGCAGTACTTC. It yields the protein CASSLSIWNEQYF. The entire variable domain, with the rest obtained from reference TRBV7-9 and TRBJ2-7, is as follows: DTGVSQNPRHKITKRGQNVTFRCDPISEHNRLYWYRQTLGQGPEFLTYFQNEAQLEKSRLLSDRFSAERPKGSFSTLEIQRTEQGDSAMYLCASSLSIWNEQYFGPGTRLTVT.